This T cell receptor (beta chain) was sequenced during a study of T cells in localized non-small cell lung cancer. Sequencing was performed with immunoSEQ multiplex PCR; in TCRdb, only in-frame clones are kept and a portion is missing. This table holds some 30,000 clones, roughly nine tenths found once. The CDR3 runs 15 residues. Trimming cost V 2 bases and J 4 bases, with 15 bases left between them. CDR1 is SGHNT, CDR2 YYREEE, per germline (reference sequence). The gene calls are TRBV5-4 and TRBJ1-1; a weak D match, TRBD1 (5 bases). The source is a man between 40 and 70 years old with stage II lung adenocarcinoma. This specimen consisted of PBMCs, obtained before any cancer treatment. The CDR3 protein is CASSFPGSRVTEAFF. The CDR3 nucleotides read TGTGCCAGCAGCTTCCCAGGGAGTAGAGTCACTGAAGCTTTCTTT.